These T cell receptor beta chains were read from a single sample in a study of blood T cell repertoires in COVID-19. Some clones are missing from TCRdb's copy, which holds only in-frame ones; the method was immunoSEQ multiplex PCR. In the table there are around 330,000 clones, around 90% of which are singletons. Sequencing was performed on PBMCs or T cells enriched from blood (not recorded which). Every receptor here comes from a man aged 55 to 70 who had recovered from COVID-19. Both conserved end residues are part of each CDR3. Fields, in order: D gene, clone size, J gene, V gene, CDR3 DNA, CDR3 protein. The D gene is left open where the match is weak. Clone size, where shown, is once, few, many, or a class for clones that have expanded.

>TRBD1|.|TRBJ2-1|TRBV7-2
TGTGCCAGCAGCCCCCGGCCAGGGGGCTACAATGAGCAGTTCTTC
CASSPRPGGYNEQFF
>.|.|TRBJ2-1|TRBV5-1
TGCGCCAGCAGCTTGTCTAGCCCTACCTACAATGAGCAGTTCTTC
CASSLSSPTYNEQFF
>TRBD2|.|TRBJ2-3|TRBV2
TGTGCCAGCAGTGTGACTGGGCCAGCGGGAGAGGGGGGCACAGATACGCAGTATTTT
CASSVTGPAGEGGTDTQYF
>TRBD2|once|TRBJ2-1|TRBV5-5
TGTGCCAGCAGCTTGCGGACTAGCGGGAGCTCCTACAATGAGCAGTTCTTC
CASSLRTSGSSYNEQFF
>TRBD1|.|TRBJ2-3|TRBV9
TGTGCCAGCAGCGCCCCCGGACAGGTATCAGATACGCAGTATTTT
CASSAPGQVSDTQYF
>TRBD1|.|TRBJ2-7|TRBV29-1
TGCAGCGCTATCCGGGACAGGGCTTCCTACGAGCAGTACTTC
CSAIRDRASYEQYF
>TRBD2|.|TRBJ2-5|TRBV5-1
TGCGCCAGCAGCTTGACCAGCGGGAGCGAAGAGACCCAGTACTTC
CASSLTSGSEETQYF
>TRBD2|.|TRBJ2-1|TRBV6-5
TGTGCCAGCGCTCGACTAGCGGACTACAATGAGCAGTTCTTC
CASARLADYNEQFF
>.|.|TRBJ2-1|TRBV3-1/TRBV3-2
TGTGCCAGCAGCCAAGACTCGAGCACCTACAATGAGCAGTTCTTC
CASSQDSSTYNEQFF
>.|.|TRBJ2-7|TRBV21-1
TGTGCCAGCAGCATAGAGACTAGTGGTCCCGAGCAGTACTTC
CASSIETSGPEQYF
>TRBD2|.|TRBJ2-7|TRBV15
TGTGCCACCAGGCGCGAACTAGCGGGAGCCTACGAGCAGTACTTC
CATRRELAGAYEQYF
>.|.|TRBJ2-4|TRBV18
TGTGCCAGCTCACCAATGAATCAGGGTGTTGCCAAAAACATTCAGTACTTC
CASSPMNQGVAKNIQYF
>.|.|TRBJ1-1|TRBV28
TGTGCCAGCAGGCATCCCAGGGGTGAGAACACTGAAGCTTTCTTT
CASRHPRGENTEAFF
>.|.|TRBJ2-4|TRBV5-1
TGCGCCAGCACATTGACAGTAATGGGGAAAAACATTCAGTACTTC
CASTLTVMGKNIQYF
>TRBD2|.|TRBJ2-1|TRBV4-2
TGTGCCAGCAGCCAAGCAGCGGGAGGGGCGGACAATGAGCAGTTCTTC
CASSQAAGGADNEQFF
>.|once|TRBJ1-2|TRBV7-8
TGTGCCAGCAGTCATCAGGTCGCTGAAGACTATGGCTACACCTTC
CASSHQVAEDYGYTF
>.|.|TRBJ2-3|TRBV28
TGTGCCAGCAGTCCGCCAGGGGCCGGTAACACAGATACGCAGTATTTT
CASSPPGAGNTDTQYF
>TRBD1|.|TRBJ2-3|TRBV5-1
TGCGCCAGCAGACCCGGACAGGGGGCTATATACACAGATACGCAGTATTTT
CASRPGQGAIYTDTQYF
>.|.|TRBJ2-3|TRBV4-1
TGCGCCAGCAGCCCCCCGGGACAAGATACGCAGTATTTT
CASSPPGQDTQYF
>TRBD1|once|TRBJ2-2|TRBV11-2
TGTGCCAGCAGCCCCGGGACAGGAAACACCGGGGAGCTGTTTTTT
CASSPGTGNTGELFF
>TRBD2|.|TRBJ2-5|TRBV29-1
TGCAGCGTTGGGAGACTAGCGGGAGTGGAAAGAGAGACCCAGTACTTC
CSVGRLAGVERETQYF
>TRBD1|.|TRBJ2-3|TRBV6-1
TGTGCCAGCAGTGAAGGGGCCGGGACAGGGAGCACAGATACGCAGTATTTT
CASSEGAGTGSTDTQYF
>.|.|TRBJ2-1|TRBV5-1
TGCGCCAGCAGCTTGGCCCTCGACACTTACAATGAGCAGTTCTTC
CASSLALDTYNEQFF
>.|.|TRBJ2-3|TRBV18
TGTGCCAGCTCACCACTAGCAGATACGCAGTATTTT
CASSPLADTQYF
>TRBD1|.|TRBJ1-5|TRBV18
TGTGCCAGCTCACCTAAACGGACAGGGGGTTGGGATGGCAATCAGCCCCAGCATTTT
CASSPKRTGGWDGNQPQHF
>.|.|TRBJ2-1|TRBV24-1
TGTGCCACCAGTGATCCCCAAGCGCCATTAGTCTTC
CATSDPQAPLVF
>.|.|TRBJ1-6|TRBV21-1
TGTGCCAGCAGCAAAGTTGACAGGATTAATAATTCACCCCTCCACTTT
CASSKVDRINNSPLHF
>TRBD1|.|TRBJ1-1|TRBV6-5
TGTGCCAGCGAAAACAGGGGTCGGACTGAAGCTTTCTTT
CASENRGRTEAFF
>TRBD2|.|TRBJ2-7|TRBV5-4
TGTGCCAGCAGCTTGGATAGCGGGAGCGGCTACGAGCAGTACTTC
CASSLDSGSGYEQYF
>.|.|TRBJ2-7|TRBV7-9
TGTGCCAGCAGCTTAGCGGAGGACTACGAGCAGTACTTC
CASSLAEDYEQYF
>.|.|TRBJ1-5|TRBV9
TGTGCCAGCAGCGTAGAAGGCAGGGACAATCAGCCCCAGCATTTT
CASSVEGRDNQPQHF
>.|.|TRBJ1-2|TRBV18
TGTGCCAGCTCATTACAGGGCGGAGAGAATGGCTACACCTTC
CASSLQGGENGYTF
>.|.|TRBJ2-1|TRBV5-1
TGCGCCAGCAGCTTGGATCCATCCACGGCCTACAATGAGCAGTTCTTC
CASSLDPSTAYNEQFF
>TRBD2|.|TRBJ2-2|TRBV14
TGTGCCAGCAGCCAAGATTACGGGGGAGGGGTCACCGGGGAGCTGTTTTTT
CASSQDYGGGVTGELFF
>.|.|TRBJ1-5|TRBV12-3/TRBV12-4
TGTGCCAGCACCCGGGGGAGCAATCAGCCCCAGCATTTT
CASTRGSNQPQHF
>.|once|TRBJ1-1|TRBV14
TGTGCCAGCAGCCAATCGACAACCCTGAACACTGAAGCTTTCTTT
CASSQSTTLNTEAFF
>.|.|TRBJ1-2|TRBV7-2
TGTGCCAGCAGCTTAGCCCTAGGGGTCGGATATGGCTACACCTTC
CASSLALGVGYGYTF
>TRBD1|.|TRBJ1-1|TRBV28
TGTGCCAGCAGTCCCCACAGGGGTGGGGGAACTGAAGCTTTCTTT
CASSPHRGGGTEAFF
>TRBD1|.|TRBJ1-6|TRBV7-9
TGTGCCAGCAGCCCTTCCGGGACAGTTAATTCACCCCTCCACTTT
CASSPSGTVNSPLHF
>TRBD2|.|TRBJ2-1|TRBV2
TGTGCCAGCGGACTAGCGGGATACAATGAGCAGTTCTTC
CASGLAGYNEQFF
>.|once|TRBJ2-3|TRBV2
TGTGCGAATAGGAGGGATAGCACAGATACGCAGTATTTT
CANRRDSTDTQYF
>.|.|TRBJ2-2|TRBV11-3
TGTGCCAGTAAACAGGGACCGAACACCGGGGAGCTGTTTTTT
CASKQGPNTGELFF
>TRBD2|.|TRBJ2-7|TRBV7-8
TGTGCCAGCAGCTCCACGACTAGCGGGTACGAGCAGTACTTC
CASSSTTSGYEQYF
>TRBD2|.|TRBJ2-2|TRBV5-1
TGCGCCAGCAGCTACCTCCTTGGGGGAGGGACCGGGGAGCTGTTTTTT
CASSYLLGGGTGELFF
>.|.|TRBJ1-4|TRBV2
TGTGCCAGCAAAGCCGGCAGGATGGGTGAAAAACTGTTTTTT
CASKAGRMGEKLFF
>.|.|TRBJ1-3|TRBV9
TGTGCCAGCAGCGGGGACATTGCTGGAAACACCATATATTTT
CASSGDIAGNTIYF
>.|once|TRBJ2-7|TRBV11-2
TGTGCCAGCAGCTTTTCCGTTGATTCCCAGCGACCCTACGAGCAGTACTTC
CASSFSVDSQRPYEQYF
>TRBD1|.|TRBJ1-4|TRBV25-1
TGTGCCAGCAGTGACCCACAGGGGACTAATGAAAAACTGTTTTTT
CASSDPQGTNEKLFF
>.|.|TRBJ1-6|TRBV3-1/TRBV3-2
TGTGCCAGCAGCCAAGATAGGGGGGGCAGGTCGGGTTCACCCCTCCACTTT
CASSQDRGGRSGSPLHF
>TRBD1|.|TRBJ2-5|TRBV7-3
TGTGCCAGCAGCATCCAGGGGGCATGGGGAGAGACCCAGTACTTC
CASSIQGAWGETQYF